Listed below are T cell receptor beta chains from one sample, sequenced in a study of CD8 T cells in Susac syndrome. Using its own MiXCR run on the immunoSEQ multiplex PCR reads, TCRdb lists one record per CDR3 protein. Here the sample spans about 110,000 distinct CDR3 sequences, roughly 97% being singletons. The sample comprised CD4+ T cells from PBMCs. All receptors derive from a human donor in good health. The CDR3 runs from the conserved cysteine through the conserved F or W.

j_call v_call cdr3_aa
TRBJ1-2 TRBV5-1 CASSLDRAGYTF
TRBJ1-3 TRBV9 CASSGPSSGNTIYF
TRBJ2-1 TRBV19 CASSTGPIYNEQFF
TRBJ1-1 TRBV7-9 CASSLGGWGTEAFF
TRBJ1-2 TRBV7-2 CASSFDDSGGYTF
TRBJ2-3 TRBV9 CASSLLSGDTQYF
TRBJ2-5 TRBV3-1 CASSDGQGRAQYF
TRBJ1-2 TRBV2 CASSISPKTGINYGYTF
TRBJ1-2 TRBV2 CASSESYGYTF
TRBJ2-5 TRBV25-1 CASISQYQETQYF
TRBJ2-4 TRBV29-1 CSAWTSGSKNIQYF
TRBJ2-7 TRBV20-1 CSAQSGGLNEQYF
TRBJ2-7 TRBV29-1 CSVALGLAGGPEQYF
TRBJ1-2 TRBV5-1 CASSPDGKMDTF
TRBJ2-1 TRBV5-4 CASSLPAGRPLNEQFF
TRBJ1-1 TRBV24-1 CATSENSNTEAFF
TRBJ1-5 TRBV7-9 CASRAGQGGNQPQHF
TRBJ2-7 TRBV7-9 CASSPSTPYEQYF
TRBJ1-1 TRBV7-2 CASSTYRGAEAFF
TRBJ2-7 TRBV11-2 CASSPRTVQYF
TRBJ2-5 TRBV20-1 CSALDGTQETQYF
TRBJ2-2 TRBV7-9 CASTTRGGELFF
TRBJ2-7 TRBV5-1 CASSPGTGPGEQYF
TRBJ2-1 TRBV19 CASSIMVAVKGNEQFF
TRBJ1-3 TRBV5-1 CASSRGVLSGNTIYF
TRBJ2-5 TRBV19 CASSFQVQETQYF
TRBJ1-2 TRBV20-1 CSVRTGDYGYTF
TRBJ2-1 TRBV7-2 CASSLGPSGRLYNEQFF
TRBJ2-1 TRBV20-1 CSGFGVLTAEQFF
TRBJ2-1 TRBV12-3/TRBV12-4 CASSWTRAYNEQFF
TRBJ2-3 TRBV3-1 CASSPRDRVGDTQYF
TRBJ2-3 TRBV3-1 CASSQDLRAQYF
TRBJ1-5 TRBV25-1 CASTGGTGHQPQHF
TRBJ1-2 TRBV3-1 CASSPTGGGYGYTF
TRBJ1-2 TRBV2 CASSEDGGRYGYTF
TRBJ1-5 TRBV7-9 CASSLGMTDVEPQHF